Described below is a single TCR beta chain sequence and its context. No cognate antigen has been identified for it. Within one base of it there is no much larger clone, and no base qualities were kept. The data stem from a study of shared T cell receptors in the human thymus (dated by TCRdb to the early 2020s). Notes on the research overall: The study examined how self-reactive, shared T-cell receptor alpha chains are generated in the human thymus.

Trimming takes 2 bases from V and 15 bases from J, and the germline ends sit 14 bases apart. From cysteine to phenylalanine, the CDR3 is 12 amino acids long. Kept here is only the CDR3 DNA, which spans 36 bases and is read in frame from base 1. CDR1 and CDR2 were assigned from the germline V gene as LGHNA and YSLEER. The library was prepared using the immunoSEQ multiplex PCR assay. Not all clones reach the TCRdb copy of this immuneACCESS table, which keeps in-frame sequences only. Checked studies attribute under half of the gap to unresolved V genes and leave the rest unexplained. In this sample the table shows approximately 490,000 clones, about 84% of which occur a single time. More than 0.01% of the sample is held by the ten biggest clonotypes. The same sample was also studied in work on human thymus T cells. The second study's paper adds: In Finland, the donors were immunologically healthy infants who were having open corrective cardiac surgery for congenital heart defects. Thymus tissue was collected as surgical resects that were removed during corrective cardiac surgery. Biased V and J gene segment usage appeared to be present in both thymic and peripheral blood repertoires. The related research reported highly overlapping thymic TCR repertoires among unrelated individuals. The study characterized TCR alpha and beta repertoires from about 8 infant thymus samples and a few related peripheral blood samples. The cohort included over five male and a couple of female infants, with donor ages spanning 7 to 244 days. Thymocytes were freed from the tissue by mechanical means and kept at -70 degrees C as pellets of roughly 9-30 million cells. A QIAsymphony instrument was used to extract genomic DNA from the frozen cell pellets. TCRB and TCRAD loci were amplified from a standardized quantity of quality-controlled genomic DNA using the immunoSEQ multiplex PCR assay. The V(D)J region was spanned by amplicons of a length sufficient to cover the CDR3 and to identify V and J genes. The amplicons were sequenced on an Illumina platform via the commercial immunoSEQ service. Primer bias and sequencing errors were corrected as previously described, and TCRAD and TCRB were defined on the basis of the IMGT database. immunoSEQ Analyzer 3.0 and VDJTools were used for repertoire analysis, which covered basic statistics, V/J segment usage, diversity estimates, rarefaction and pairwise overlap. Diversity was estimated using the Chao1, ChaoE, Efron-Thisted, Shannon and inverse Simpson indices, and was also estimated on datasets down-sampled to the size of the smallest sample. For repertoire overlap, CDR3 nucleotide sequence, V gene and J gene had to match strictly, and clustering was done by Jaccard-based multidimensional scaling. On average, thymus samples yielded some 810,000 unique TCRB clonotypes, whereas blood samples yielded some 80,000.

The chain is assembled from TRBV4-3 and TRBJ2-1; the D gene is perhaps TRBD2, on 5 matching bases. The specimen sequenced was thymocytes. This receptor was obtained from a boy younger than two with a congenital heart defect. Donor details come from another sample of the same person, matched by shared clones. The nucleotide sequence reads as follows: TGCGCCAGCAGCCAAAACCGGGAAAGACTGTTCTTC. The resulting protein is CASSQNRERLFF.